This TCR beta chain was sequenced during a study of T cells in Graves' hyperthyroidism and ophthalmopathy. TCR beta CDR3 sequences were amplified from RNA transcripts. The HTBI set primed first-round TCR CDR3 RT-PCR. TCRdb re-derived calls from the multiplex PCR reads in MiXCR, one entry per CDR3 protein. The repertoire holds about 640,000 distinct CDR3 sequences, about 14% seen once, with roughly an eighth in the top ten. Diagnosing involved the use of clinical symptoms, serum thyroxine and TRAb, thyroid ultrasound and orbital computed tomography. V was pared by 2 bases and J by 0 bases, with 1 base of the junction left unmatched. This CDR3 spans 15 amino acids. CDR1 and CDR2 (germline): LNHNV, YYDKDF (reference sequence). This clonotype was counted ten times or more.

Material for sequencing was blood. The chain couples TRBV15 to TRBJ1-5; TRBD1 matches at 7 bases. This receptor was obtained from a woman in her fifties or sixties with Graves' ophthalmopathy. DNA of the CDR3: TGTGCCACCAGCAGACGACAGGGTAGCAATCAGCCCCAGCATTTT. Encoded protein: CATSRRQGSNQPQHF.